The rows below give T cell receptor beta chains drawn from one sample of a study of blood T cell repertoires in COVID-19. Only in-frame clones appear in the TCRdb table, and some are missing; sequencing was by immunoSEQ multiplex PCR. Altogether about 150,000 clones are present, 80% to 90% being singletons, with the ten largest covering around 3.5%. The sample was peripheral blood. These TCRs come from a man between 65 and 85 years old with acute or convalescent COVID-19. Each CDR3 is given with its conserved first and last residue. The order of the fields is D gene, clone size, J gene, V gene, CDR3 protein, CDR3 DNA. A D gene is named only where the DNA matches it firmly. Clone size appears in some rows only: once, few, many, or a class for an expanded clone.

TRBD2	.	TRBJ2-1	TRBV11-2	CASSFRGTSGFSHGNEQFF	TGTGCCAGCAGCTTCCGCGGGACTAGCGGTTTCAGTCATGGGAATGAGCAGTTCTTC
TRBD1	once	TRBJ2-7	TRBV28	CASSYRDRGPSEQYF	TGTGCCAGCAGCTACCGGGACAGGGGGCCCTCCGAGCAGTACTTC
TRBD2	.	TRBJ2-3	TRBV7-3	CASSLRAGGPHTQYF	TGTGCCAGCAGCTTAAGAGCGGGAGGGCCGCATACGCAGTATTTT
TRBD2	.	TRBJ2-5	TRBV7-9	CASSLAGLAGGGGQETQYF	TGTGCCAGCAGCTTAGCGGGACTAGCGGGAGGTGGAGGGCAAGAGACCCAGTACTTC
TRBD1	.	TRBJ2-7	TRBV5-1	CASSLGTEYEQYF	TGCGCCAGCAGCTTAGGGACAGAGTACGAGCAGTACTTC
TRBD2	.	TRBJ2-2	TRBV9	CASSVGTSGSSGELFF	TGTGCCAGCAGCGTAGGAACTAGCGGGAGCAGCGGGGAGCTGTTTTTT
TRBD2	.	TRBJ2-4	TRBV6-5	CASSATSGTNIQYF	TGTGCCAGCAGCGCTACTAGCGGGACAAACATTCAGTACTTC
TRBD1	.	TRBJ2-7	TRBV27	CASSLRQGAYEQYF	TGTGCCAGCAGTTTAAGACAGGGGGCTTACGAGCAGTACTTC
.	.	TRBJ1-5	TRBV30	CAWSLDRSYQPQHF	TGTGCCTGGAGTCTCGACAGATCGTATCAGCCCCAGCATTTT
TRBD2	once	TRBJ2-1	TRBV24-1	CATSDPRGDYLNEQFF	TGTGCCACCAGTGATCCTCGGGGGGACTACCTAAATGAGCAGTTCTTC
.	.	TRBJ2-5	TRBV4-3	CASSQNLLRSETQYF	TGCGCCAGCAGCCAGAATCTCCTTCGGTCCGAGACCCAGTACTTC